These T cell receptor beta chains were read from a single sample in a study of blood T cell repertoires in COVID-19. Clones were sequenced by immunoSEQ multiplex PCR, and TCRdb holds only the in-frame ones, with some missing. The table includes some 200,000 clones, nearly 90% detected once. The specimen was peripheral blood. Every receptor here comes from a woman aged 18 to 35 who had recovered from COVID-19. Each CDR3 is given with its conserved first and last residue. D genes are given only for firm matches. Part of the rows lack a size; the others show once, few, many or a class for expanded clones.

j_call d_call clone_size v_call cdr3_nt cdr3_aa
TRBJ2-7 . . TRBV4-3 TGCGCCAGCAGCCAAGATAGGAGGGAGCAGTACTTC CASSQDRREQYF
TRBJ2-7 TRBD1 . TRBV13 TGTGCCAGCAGCCTGGACAGGGGACTCGAGCAGTACTTC CASSLDRGLEQYF
TRBJ2-4 . . TRBV19 TGTGCCAGTAGTAGTGGTACCGGGACAAGAGCTGACATTCAGTACTTC CASSSGTGTRADIQYF
TRBJ2-7 TRBD1 . TRBV19 TGTGCCAGTAGCCGACAGGGACATGGTATCGAGCAGTACTTC CASSRQGHGIEQYF
TRBJ1-4 TRBD1 . TRBV30 TGTGCCTGGAGAACAGGGGGTAGGGAAAAACTGTTTTTT CAWRTGGREKLFF
TRBJ2-1 . . TRBV6-5 TGTGCCAGCGGGGCAGGGGCTGTTGAGCAGTTCTTC CASGAGAVEQFF
TRBJ2-2 . . TRBV6-5 TGTGCCAGCAGCTCGGGACAGAACACCGGGGAGCTGTTTTTT CASSSGQNTGELFF
TRBJ2-5 TRBD2 . TRBV28 TGTGCCAGCAGTCCTCTCTCACGGGAGGGGGCCCAGTACTTC CASSPLSREGAQYF
TRBJ1-6 TRBD1 . TRBV30 TGTGCCTGGAGTGTAGGCAGGGGGTCTAATTCACCCCTCCACTTT CAWSVGRGSNSPLHF
TRBJ1-2 . . TRBV13 TGTGCCAGCAGACGACGGGGGGGCCATCAGGCGGAGGGCTACACCTTC CASRRRGGHQAEGYTF
TRBJ2-6 . once TRBV7-9 TGTGCCATCCCAAACAGGCTCCCCAGGTCTGGGGCCAACGTCCTGACTTTC CAIPNRLPRSGANVLTF
TRBJ2-1 TRBD1 . TRBV7-3 TGTGCCAGCAGCGCGAACCGGGACAGAAAGTACAATGAGCAGTTCTTC CASSANRDRKYNEQFF
TRBJ2-7 TRBD1 . TRBV7-9 TGTGCCAGCAGCTTAGCTAATACAGGGGGCTACGAGCAGTACTTC CASSLANTGGYEQYF
TRBJ2-5 . . TRBV7-9 TGTGCCAGCAGCACCTACACTGACAGACAAGAGACCCAGTACTTC CASSTYTDRQETQYF
TRBJ1-1 . once TRBV7-2 TGTGCCAGCAGCCCCAAAACAGGGAGTGGGAAAGCTTTCTTT CASSPKTGSGKAFF
TRBJ1-1 . . TRBV4-1 TGCGCCAGCAGCCAAATCCGGGGGGGGTTGACTGAAGCTTTCTTT CASSQIRGGLTEAFF
TRBJ1-2 TRBD1 once TRBV28 TGTGCCAGCAGAAAGCGAGGACAGGGCCATTATGGCTACACCTTC CASRKRGQGHYGYTF
TRBJ2-5 . . TRBV29-1 TGCAGCGTTGTCTGGGGACTAGAGACCCAGTACTTC CSVVWGLETQYF
TRBJ1-2 . . TRBV6-5 TGTGCCAGCAGTTACTCTGTCAGATCGGGCTACACCTTC CASSYSVRSGYTF
TRBJ2-1 . . TRBV7-2 TGTGCCAGCAGCCCACAACCCGGGGTCGTGTCCGACAATGAGCAGTTCTTC CASSPQPGVVSDNEQFF
TRBJ1-2 TRBD1 . TRBV24-1 TGTGCCACCAGTGATTTGACAGGGGGCGACGGCTACACCTTC CATSDLTGGDGYTF
TRBJ1-5 . . TRBV19 TGTGCCACTAGACAGGTTAGCAATCAGCCCCAGCATTTT CATRQVSNQPQHF
TRBJ1-1 . . TRBV5-6 TGTGCCAGCAGCCCAGATATCCACGCTCCGAACACTGAAGCTTTCTTT CASSPDIHAPNTEAFF
TRBJ1-4 TRBD1 once TRBV19 TGTGCCAGTAGTATGGGACAGTACTCGGAAAAACTGTTTTTT CASSMGQYSEKLFF
TRBJ2-7 . . TRBV4-1 TGCGCCAGCAGCCAAGATTCCCGGGGAGCCTACGAGCAGTACTTC CASSQDSRGAYEQYF
TRBJ2-1 . . TRBV19 TGTGCCAGTAGGGACTTTAGCTCCTACAATGAGCAGTTCTTC CASRDFSSYNEQFF
TRBJ2-3 . once TRBV19 TGTGCCAGTAGTATCTCTCCTTTCACAGATACGCAGTATTTT CASSISPFTDTQYF
TRBJ2-5 TRBD2 . TRBV29-1 TGCAGCGCGGAGGGAGGGGTCCAAGAGACCCAGTACTTC CSAEGGVQETQYF